This TCR beta chain originates from a study of blood T cell repertoires in COVID-19. Donors in Cohort 3 counted as recovered after two negative PCRs, clearance, or symptom resolution. Produced via immunoSEQ multiplex PCR; TCRdb's table is partial and in-frame only. The table lists around 330,000 clones, over 75% of them singletons. The CDR3 has 15 residues. The germline V and J ends were trimmed by 7 bases and 3 bases, with 16 bases remaining between them. Germline assignment: CDR1 MGHDK and CDR2 SYGVNS. Sequenced: PBMCs or T cells enriched from blood (not recorded which). This rearrangement joins TRBV25-1 to TRBJ2-1; a weak D match, TRBD2 (6 bases). The receptor was isolated from a woman aged 40 to 49 who had recovered from COVID-19. The CDR3 loop reads CASTPSFGSYNEQFF. CDR3 DNA: TGTGCCAGCACCCCCAGTTTCGGGAGCTACAATGAGCAGTTCTTC.